Below, one T cell receptor (beta chain) is given with its context. The antigen is undetermined. This CDR3 comprises 16 residues. V was clipped by 7 bases and J by 0 bases, with 16 bases between them. Germline V gives CDR1 WSHSY, CDR2 SAAADI. This record belongs to a study of T cell responses to AZD1222 COVID-19 vaccine. Study information: Samples with a second dose at about 4 or about 12 weeks were pooled together.

The protocol was immunoSEQ multiplex PCR, while the TCRdb copy is restricted to in-frame clones and leaves out a portion. Of fewer than 200,000 clones in the sample, approximately 90% were seen once. Study-level points and caveats: CD4 TCRs associated with vaccination spanned spike, dominating at 160-218 and 743-854. Repertoires were collected only later (after the peak T cell response had occurred). Reportedly, nearly half the spike-specific TCRs target unmutated variant regions.

This TCR came from an adult in good health. V is TRBV10-2 and J is TRBJ2-1; possible D gene TRBD1, 6 bases. The source was peripheral blood, collected on day 0 of AZD1222 vaccination. CDR3 sequence reads: CASISDSLSSYNEQFF. The CDR3 DNA reads TGCGCCAGCATATCGGACAGCCTGAGCTCCTACAATGAGCAGTTCTTC.